A selection of T cell receptor beta chains follows, all from one sample in a study of T cells in Graves' hyperthyroidism and ophthalmopathy. From the multiplex PCR reads, TCRdb called clonotypes with MiXCR, one entry per CDR3 protein. The data hold 96,000 or so distinct CDR3 sequences, with about half observed a single time. The sample was blood. These receptors all come from a woman between 40 and 55 years old with Graves' hyperthyroidism. CDR3s include the opening cysteine and the closing phenylalanine or tryptophan. A D gene is named only where the DNA matches it firmly. Clone size, where shown, is once, few, many, or a class for clones that have expanded.

. | many | TRBJ2-7 | TRBV12-3/TRBV12-4 | 15 | CASSLAPAGNYEQYF | TGTGCCAGCAGTTTAGCACCAGCGGGTAACTACGAGCAGTACTTC
. | many | TRBJ2-5 | TRBV29-1 | 13 | CSVERAGRETQYF | TGCAGCGTTGAGAGGGCAGGTAGAGAGACCCAGTACTTC
. | few | TRBJ1-3 | TRBV24-1 | 13 | CATSDRAGNTIYF | TGTGCCACCAGTGATCGCGCCGGAAACACCATATATTTT
. | . | TRBJ2-7 | TRBV27 | 17 | CASSQTLPGTRYGVQYF | TGTGCCAGCAGTCAAACCCTACCTGGGACCAGGTACGGTGTTCAGTACTTC
TRBD1 | many | TRBJ2-7 | TRBV19 | 12 | CASGTGPYEQYF | TGTGCCAGCGGGACAGGGCCCTACGAGCAGTACTTC
TRBD1 | . | TRBJ1-6 | TRBV10-3 | 13 | CATWDRVGSPLHF | TGTGCCACCTGGGACAGGGTTGGCTCACCCCTCCACTTT
. | few | TRBJ2-3 | TRBV20-1 | 13 | CSARDIFTDTQYF | TGCAGTGCTAGGGACATTTTCACAGATACGCAGTATTTT
TRBD2 | . | TRBJ2-5 | TRBV7-2 | 16 | CASSQGLSSGSETQYF | TGTGCCAGCAGCCAAGGTCTGTCTAGCGGGAGTGAGACCCAGTACTTC
. | many | TRBJ1-1 | TRBV12-3/TRBV12-4 | 12 | CASSTLGQEAFF | TGTGCCAGCAGTACATTGGGGCAAGAAGCTTTCTTT
. | medium-sized | TRBJ2-5 | TRBV7-3 | 13 | CASSPVYGETQYF | TGTGCCAGCAGCCCAGTGTACGGGGAGACCCAGTACTTC
TRBD2 | many | TRBJ2-3 | TRBV20-1 | 14 | CSAASGSSTDTQYF | TGCAGTGCAGCTAGCGGGAGCAGCACAGATACGCAGTATTTT
. | many | TRBJ2-5 | TRBV20-1 | 12 | CSAPPGQETQYF | TGCAGTGCCCCGCCGGGGCAAGAGACCCAGTACTTC
. | . | TRBJ2-7 | TRBV2 | 12 | CASRRQAYEQYF | TGTGCCAGCAGGAGACAGGCCTACGAGCAGTACTTC
. | many | TRBJ1-6 | TRBV12-3/TRBV12-4 | 14 | CATKVLGGASPLHF | TGTGCCACTAAAGTCCTCGGGGGGGCTTCACCCCTCCACTTT
. | . | TRBJ2-2 | TRBV7-2 | 15 | CASSQDRGWTGELFF | TGCGCCAGCAGCCAAGATAGGGGATGGACCGGGGAGCTGTTTTTT
. | many | TRBJ2-7 | TRBV20-1 | 12 | CSAWGQVPQQYF | TGCAGTGCTTGGGGGCAGGTCCCCCAGCAGTACTTC
. | few | TRBJ2-7 | TRBV27 | 14 | CASSFGDGSYEQYF | TGTGCCAGCAGTTTTGGGGACGGTTCCTACGAGCAGTACTTC
. | many | TRBJ1-5 | TRBV6-5 | 12 | CASESGNQPQHF | TGTGCCAGCGAAAGTGGCAATCAGCCCCAGCATTTT
TRBD2 | . | TRBJ2-5 | TRBV20-1 | 16 | CSASLGASGRSETQYF | TGCAGTGCTAGCCTTGGGGCTAGCGGGAGGTCGGAGACCCAGTACTTC
. | . | TRBJ1-2 | TRBV19 | 13 | CASMRSGRDGHTF | TGTGCCAGTATGAGGAGCGGCAGGGATGGCCACACCTTC
. | once | TRBJ1-4 | TRBV10-3 | 16 | CASSYSSWAINEELFF | TGTGCCAGCAGTTACTCGAGCTGGGCCATCAATGAAGAACTGTTTTTT
TRBD1 | many | TRBJ1-2 | TRBV29-1 | 13 | CSVADRIGYGYTF | TGCAGCGTCGCGGACAGGATCGGCTATGGCTACACCTTC
TRBD1 | . | TRBJ2-5 | TRBV12-3/TRBV12-4 | 11 | CASSSGGTQYF | TGTGCCAGCAGTTCAGGGGGGACCCAGTACTTC
TRBD1 | . | TRBJ1-2 | TRBV7-9 | 17 | CASSLLGGTGGAGGYTF | TGTGCCAGCAGCTTGTTGGGGGGGACAGGGGGCGCGGGAGGCTACACCTTC
. | many | TRBJ2-7 | TRBV10-3 | 14 | CAISETRQGYEQYF | TGTGCCATCAGTGAGACTAGGCAGGGCTACGAGCAGTACTTC
. | many | TRBJ1-5 | TRBV4-1 | 15 | CASSQVLFSNQPQHF | TGCGCCAGCAGCCAAGTATTATTTAGCAATCAGCCCCAGCATTTT
TRBD1 | . | TRBJ1-2 | TRBV6-1 | 16 | CASRQGDSPLHYGYTF | TGTGCCAGTAGACAGGGCGATTCACCCCTCCACTATGGCTACACCTTC
. | . | TRBJ1-1 | TRBV7-9 | 8 | CASRITFF | TGTGCCAGCAGGATAACTTTCTTT
TRBD2 | many | TRBJ2-5 | TRBV3-1 | 12 | CASKAGSETQYF | TGTGCCAGCAAAGCGGGAAGTGAGACCCAGTACTTC
TRBD1 | . | TRBJ2-3 | TRBV2 | 16 | CASTLDRGAGEDTQYF | TGTGCCAGCACCCTCGACAGGGGGGCGGGAGAAGATACGCAGTATTTT
TRBD1 | few | TRBJ2-3 | TRBV12-3/TRBV12-4 | 13 | CASNRGLQDTQYF | TGTGCCAGCAACAGGGGGCTTCAAGATACGCAGTATTTT
. | . | TRBJ2-3 | TRBV5-4 | 14 | CAISAGEFTDTQYF | TGTGCCATCAGCGCCGGAGAATTCACAGATACGCAGTATTTT
TRBD1 | . | TRBJ1-5 | TRBV6-5 | 14 | CASSERGGDQPQHF | TGTGCCAGCAGTGAGCGAGGGGGCGATCAGCCCCAGCATTTT
TRBD1 | many | TRBJ2-2 | TRBV7-2 | 18 | CASSPFATGGLNTGELFF | TGTGCCAGCAGCCCCTTCGCGACAGGGGGCTTAAACACCGGGGAGCTGTTTTTT
TRBD1 | . | TRBJ1-4 | TRBV15 | 18 | CATSSLSRGCATNEKLFF | TGTGCCACCAGCAGCTTAAGCAGGGGGTGCGCAACTAATGAAAAACTGTTTTTT
TRBD1 | many | TRBJ2-2 | TRBV15 | 16 | CATSNYGTGSTGELFF | TGTGCCACCAGCAACTACGGGACAGGGAGTACCGGGGAGCTGTTTTTT
TRBD1 | . | TRBJ1-1 | TRBV12-3/TRBV12-4 | 16 | CASSASPGTGFTEAFF | TGTGCCAGCAGTGCCTCCCCCGGGACAGGGTTCACTGAAGCTTTCTTT
. | . | TRBJ2-2 | TRBV24-1 | 16 | CATSDSGRRYTGELFF | TGTGCCACCAGCGACTCGGGACGGAGATACACCGGGGAGCTGTTTTTT
. | . | TRBJ1-4 | TRBV14 | 14 | CASSHRGINEKLFF | TGTGCCAGCAGCCATCGGGGAATTAATGAAAAACTGTTTTTT
. | many | TRBJ1-2 | TRBV7-3 | 13 | CASSLRGKYGYTF | TGTGCCAGCAGCTTACGGGGGAAATATGGCTACACCTTC
TRBD2 | . | TRBJ2-5 | TRBV20-1 | 14 | CSATGLAGAETQYF | TGCAGTGCGACGGGACTAGCGGGAGCAGAGACCCAGTACTTC
. | many | TRBJ2-6 | TRBV7-8 | 13 | CASSNNGANVLTF | TGTGCCAGCAGCAACAACGGGGCCAACGTCCTGACTTTC
TRBD1 | many | TRBJ1-2 | TRBV9 | 15 | CASSGQGRRMYGYTF | TGTGCCAGCAGCGGACAGGGGCGTAGAATGTATGGCTACACCTTC
TRBD1 | . | TRBJ1-6 | TRBV10-3 | 17 | CAISTGGTGFPNSPLHF | TGTGCCATCAGCACAGGGGGAACCGGATTCCCTAATTCACCCCTCCACTTT
. | few | TRBJ1-2 | TRBV29-1 | 11 | CSVGGGGGYTF | TGCAGCGTTGGGGGGGGAGGCGGCTACACCTTC
. | . | TRBJ2-2 | TRBV29-1 | 14 | CSVEVGAGPGELFF | TGCAGCGTTGAGGTGGGCGCGGGCCCCGGGGAGCTGTTTTTT
. | . | TRBJ2-7 | TRBV20-1 | 11 | CSAPGPGEQYF | TGCAGTGCTCCAGGGCCGGGCGAGCAGTACTTC
TRBD1 | . | TRBJ1-5 | TRBV20-1 | 15 | CSAARGTGGNQPQHF | TGCAGTGCTGCACGGGGGACAGGGGGCAATCAGCCCCAGCATTTT
. | many | TRBJ2-7 | TRBV10-3 | 12 | CAILDGAYEQYF | TGTGCCATTCTGGACGGAGCCTACGAGCAGTACTTC